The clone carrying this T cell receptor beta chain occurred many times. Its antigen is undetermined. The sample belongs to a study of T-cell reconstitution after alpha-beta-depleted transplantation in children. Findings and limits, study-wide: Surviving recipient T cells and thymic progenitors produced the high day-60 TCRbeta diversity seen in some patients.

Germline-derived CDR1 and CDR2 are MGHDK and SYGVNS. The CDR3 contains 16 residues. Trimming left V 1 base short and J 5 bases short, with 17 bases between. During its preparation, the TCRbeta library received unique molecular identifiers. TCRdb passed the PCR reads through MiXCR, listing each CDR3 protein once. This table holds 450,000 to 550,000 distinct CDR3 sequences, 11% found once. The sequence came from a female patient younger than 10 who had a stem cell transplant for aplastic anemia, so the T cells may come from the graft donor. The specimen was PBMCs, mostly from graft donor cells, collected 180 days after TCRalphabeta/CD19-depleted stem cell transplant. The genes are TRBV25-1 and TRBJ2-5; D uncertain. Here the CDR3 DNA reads TGTGCCAGCAGTGAATTCGGCGGTACCTCAGACGAGACCCAGTACTTC. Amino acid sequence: CASSEFGGTSDETQYF.